Below, one TCR beta chain is given with its context. Its specificity is not known. The data derive from a study of glioma-infiltrating T cells after dendritic cell vaccination. Study outcomes and limitations: The cohort had few patients with full blood and tumor sets.

Time point here: after dendritic cell vaccination, including at tumor progression/relapse. None of the glioblastoma patients had an isocitrate dehydrogenase mutation. Input was 2 to 2.5 ug genomic DNA, or all available if less. Libraries were prepared by immunoSEQ multiplex PCR; TCRdb keeps only in-frame clonotypes and omits some of them. The table shows tens of thousands of clones, with around 84% occurring only once. V was pared by 2 bases and J by 5 bases, with 4 bases of the junction left unmatched. Germline CDR1 MGHDK, CDR2 SYGVNS. The CDR3 consists of 16 residues. This material consisted of blood, taken after dendritic cell vaccination. This receptor was obtained from a human donor with glioblastoma. The rearrangement uses TRBV25-1 and TRBJ2-1; 12 nucleotides line up with TRBD2. CDR3 sequence (DNA): TGTGCCAGCAGTGAAACTAGCGGGAGGACTAACAATGAGCAGTTCTTC. This gives the protein CASSETSGRTNNEQFF.